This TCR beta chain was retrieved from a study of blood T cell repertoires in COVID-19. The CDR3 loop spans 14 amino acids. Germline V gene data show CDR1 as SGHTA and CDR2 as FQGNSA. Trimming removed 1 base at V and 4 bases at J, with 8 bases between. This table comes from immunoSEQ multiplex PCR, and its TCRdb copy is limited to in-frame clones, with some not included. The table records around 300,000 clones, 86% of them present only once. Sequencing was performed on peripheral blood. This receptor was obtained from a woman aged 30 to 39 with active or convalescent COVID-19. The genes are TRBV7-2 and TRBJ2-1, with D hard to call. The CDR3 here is CASSLGEAYNEQFF. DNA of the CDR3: TGTGCCAGCAGCTTAGGCGAAGCTTACAATGAGCAGTTCTTC.